This T cell receptor (beta chain) was recovered during a study of CD8 T cells in ankylosing spondylitis. Notes on the study in general: A number of the motif variants had already been described in reactive arthritis synovial fluid and blood. There was reportedly significant enrichment of clones that were disease-linked in matched ankylosing spondylitis synovial fluid. Ankylosing spondylitis blood appeared to carry a characteristic TCR beta motif of roughly 8 highly homologous variants. Within peripheral blood, clones linked to disease were CD8+ and relatively rare.

Molecular-barcoded quantitative 5'-RACE produced these TCR beta libraries. TCRdb itself ran the 5' RACE reads through MiXCR, one entry per CDR3 protein. The sample yields around 770,000 distinct CDR3 sequences, 15% to 20% seen once. With respect to this clonotype: As yet, its antigen is unknown.

The CDR3 spans 12 residues. Germline loops: CDR1 MNHEY, CDR2 SMNVEV (reference sequence). V dropped 7 bases and J dropped 0 bases, with 4 bases sitting between them. Material: blood, either unsorted or a sorted T cell fraction (not recorded which). The rearrangement uses TRBV27 and TRBJ2-1; D gene ambiguous. The receptor was isolated from a male donor with ankylosing spondylitis. CDR3 region: CASKPSYNEQFF. The CDR3 region has the DNA TGTGCCAGCAAGCCCTCCTACAATGAGCAGTTCTTC.